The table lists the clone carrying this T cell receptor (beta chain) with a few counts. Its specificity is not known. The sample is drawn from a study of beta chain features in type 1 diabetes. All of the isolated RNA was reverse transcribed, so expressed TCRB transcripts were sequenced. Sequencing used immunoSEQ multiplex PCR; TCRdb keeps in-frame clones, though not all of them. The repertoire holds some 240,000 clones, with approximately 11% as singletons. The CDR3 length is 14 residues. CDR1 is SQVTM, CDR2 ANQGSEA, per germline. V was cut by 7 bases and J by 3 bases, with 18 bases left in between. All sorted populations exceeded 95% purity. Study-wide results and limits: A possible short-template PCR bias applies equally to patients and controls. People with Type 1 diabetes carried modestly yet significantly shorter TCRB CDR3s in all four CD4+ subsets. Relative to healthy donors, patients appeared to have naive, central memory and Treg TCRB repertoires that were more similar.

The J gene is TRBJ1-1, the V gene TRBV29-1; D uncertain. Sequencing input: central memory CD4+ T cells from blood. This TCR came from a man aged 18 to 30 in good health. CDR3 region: CSGYGDFSDTEAFF. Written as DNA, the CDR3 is TGCAGCGGGTACGGGGATTTTTCGGACACTGAAGCTTTCTTT.